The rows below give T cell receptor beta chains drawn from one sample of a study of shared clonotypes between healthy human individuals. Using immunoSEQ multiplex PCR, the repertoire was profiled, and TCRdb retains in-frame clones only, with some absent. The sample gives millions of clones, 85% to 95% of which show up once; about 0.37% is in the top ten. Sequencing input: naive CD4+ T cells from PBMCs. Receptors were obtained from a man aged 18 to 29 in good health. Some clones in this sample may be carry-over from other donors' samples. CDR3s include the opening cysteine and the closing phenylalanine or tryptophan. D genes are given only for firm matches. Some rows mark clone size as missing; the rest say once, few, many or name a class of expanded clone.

TGTGCCAGCAAAACCCCTGGGCGCAGCGCAAACACCGGGGAGCTGTTTTTT CASKTPGRSANTGELFF TRBV2 - TRBJ2-2 -
TGTGCCAGCACTTTATATAGGACCACCGGGGAGCTGTTTTTT CASTLYRTTGELFF TRBV28 once TRBJ2-2 -
TGTGCCAGCAAGGCGGACCGCGGGGAGCTGTTTTTT CASKADRGELFF TRBV2 few TRBJ2-2 -
TGTGCCAGCAGCCCGACTAGCGGGAGGATACGCTCCTACGAGCAGTACTTC CASSPTSGRIRSYEQYF TRBV5-8 - TRBJ2-7 TRBD2
TGTGCCAGCAGTAAAGAACAAACCGGGCAAGAGACCCAGTACTTC CASSKEQTGQETQYF TRBV6-1 - TRBJ2-5 -
TGCGCCAGCAGCTTGAGTTCGGGAGGAGGCTCCTACAATGAGCAGTTCTTC CASSLSSGGGSYNEQFF TRBV5-1 - TRBJ2-1 TRBD2
TGTGCCAGCAGCGAAACCGCCTCGCGTTCCTCTGGAAACACCATATATTTT CASSETASRSSGNTIYF TRBV11-3 - TRBJ1-3 -
TGTGCCAGCAGCAAAGGTCGGTCCGCACCCAACACCGGGGAGCTGTTTTTT CASSKGRSAPNTGELFF TRBV21-1 - TRBJ2-2 -
TGTGCCAGCAGCTCCGAGGGGGGAATGGACGAGCAGTACTTC CASSSEGGMDEQYF TRBV7-2 - TRBJ2-7 -
TGCGCCAGCAGCTTCAAGGTAGCAGGGGGCAGGGACACTGAAGCTTTCTTT CASSFKVAGGRDTEAFF TRBV5-1 - TRBJ1-1 TRBD1
TGTGCCAGCAGCGTAGTACAGGGTTACACTGAAGCTTTCTTT CASSVVQGYTEAFF TRBV9 - TRBJ1-1 -
TGCGCCAGCGGCCAACCTGGGGCGGGTCTCGCAGATACGCAGTATTTT CASGQPGAGLADTQYF TRBV5-1 - TRBJ2-3 -
TGTGCCAGCAGCCTCCTGGGGCTAGCGAACACCGGGGAGCTGTTTTTT CASSLLGLANTGELFF TRBV9 - TRBJ2-2 -
TGTGCCAGCTCACTATCCCCCGGGACAGCGAACACTGAAGCTTTCTTT CASSLSPGTANTEAFF TRBV18 - TRBJ1-1 TRBD1
TGTGCCAGCAGCTCCGGTCGGGGGGAGCAGTACTTC CASSSGRGEQYF TRBV11-2 - TRBJ2-7 -
TGCGCCAGCAGCCAACAAGCCGGGACAGGGGGGCCGGAGACCCAGTACTTC CASSQQAGTGGPETQYF TRBV4-3 - TRBJ2-5 TRBD1
TGTGCCAGCAGCTTGGCGGACGGCGGGAAACTGTTTTTT CASSLADGGKLFF TRBV7-2 few TRBJ1-4 -
TGTGCCAGCTCAGCCGACAGAAACTATGGCTACACCTTC CASSADRNYGYTF TRBV18 - TRBJ1-2 -
TGCAGTGCCGGGTTGAACACTGAAGCTTTCTTT CSAGLNTEAFF TRBV20-1 - TRBJ1-1 -
TGTGCCAGCAGCATCGCCGGGACATCAGGAAACACCATATATTTT CASSIAGTSGNTIYF TRBV7-2 - TRBJ1-3 -
TGCAGCCTGGCGGGGTTAGGGAACACTGAAGCTTTCTTT CSLAGLGNTEAFF TRBV29-1 few TRBJ1-1 -
TGTGCCAGCAGCTTAGCTAGCGGAAACACCATATATTTT CASSLASGNTIYF TRBV7-2 - TRBJ1-3 -
TGTGCCAGCACCCAGGGACAGGGGGATGGCTACACCTTC CASTQGQGDGYTF TRBV6-6 - TRBJ1-2 TRBD1
TGTGCCAGCAGCATAGGACGGAGCACAGATACGCAGTATTTT CASSIGRSTDTQYF TRBV5-4 - TRBJ2-3 -
TGCAGCGTTGAAGGCGGACTAGCGGGAGACGGTGAGCAGTTCTTC CSVEGGLAGDGEQFF TRBV29-1 - TRBJ2-1 TRBD2
TGTGCCAGCAGCCCCGGACAGCTTTATGGCTACACCTTC CASSPGQLYGYTF TRBV28 - TRBJ1-2 -
TGTGCCAGCAGTTTTGGCCTAGCGGGAGCGATAGGGGAGACCCAGTACTTC CASSFGLAGAIGETQYF TRBV28 - TRBJ2-5 TRBD2
TGTGCCAGCACCCTGGTGGGACAGGAAATAACAGATACGCAGTATTTT CASTLVGQEITDTQYF TRBV7-3 - TRBJ2-3 TRBD1
TGTGCCAGCAGCTTAGTCCGGACTAGCGGGAGTACGCAGTATTTT CASSLVRTSGSTQYF TRBV7-8 - TRBJ2-3 TRBD2
TGTGCCAGCAATCTCCAGTCCTACGAGCAGTACTTC CASNLQSYEQYF TRBV28 - TRBJ2-7 -
TGTGCCAGCTCACCCACTTCAGGAACCGGGGAGCTGTTTTTT CASSPTSGTGELFF TRBV18 - TRBJ2-2 -
TGTGCCAGCAGCTTAGTCCCTTCCCGCGGGCGGTTCTCCTACGAGCAGTACTTC CASSLVPSRGRFSYEQYF TRBV7-2 - TRBJ2-7 -
TGTGCCAGCAGCCAAGGTGACCATAATACCGGGGAGCTGTTTTTT CASSQGDHNTGELFF TRBV4-2 - TRBJ2-2 -
TGTGCCAGCAGCTTAGGCCCGGGGTCGGATGAGCAGTTCTTC CASSLGPGSDEQFF TRBV7-2 - TRBJ2-1 -
TGTGCCACCGCGGCTAGCGGGAATTTCTACAATGAGCAGTTCTTC CATAASGNFYNEQFF TRBV15 once TRBJ2-1 TRBD2
TGTGCCAGCTCACCATCGGTTAGCGGGAGTTACGAGCAGTACTTC CASSPSVSGSYEQYF TRBV18 - TRBJ2-7 TRBD2
TGCGCCAGCAGCCAATCGGGGGGAACCAGAACAGGACACCAGTACTTC CASSQSGGTRTGHQYF TRBV4-1 - TRBJ2-7 TRBD2
TGTGCCAGCAAACCAGGACAGGGGGCATTTCGAGCTTTCTTT CASKPGQGAFRAFF TRBV6-4 - TRBJ1-1 TRBD1
TGTGCCAGCAGCTGGAGAACAGATACGCAGTATTTT CASSWRTDTQYF TRBV7-3 few TRBJ2-3 -
TGTGCCAGCAGCTCCGGGTTCGGAAACACCATATATTTT CASSSGFGNTIYF TRBV28 - TRBJ1-3 -
TGTGCCAGCAGCCTAAAGGGGACGGTCGGGGAGCTGTTTTTT CASSLKGTVGELFF TRBV7-9 - TRBJ2-2 -
TGTGCCAGCAGCGGCCGGACTAGCGGGAGTACCTACGAGCAGTACTTC CASSGRTSGSTYEQYF TRBV9 - TRBJ2-7 TRBD2